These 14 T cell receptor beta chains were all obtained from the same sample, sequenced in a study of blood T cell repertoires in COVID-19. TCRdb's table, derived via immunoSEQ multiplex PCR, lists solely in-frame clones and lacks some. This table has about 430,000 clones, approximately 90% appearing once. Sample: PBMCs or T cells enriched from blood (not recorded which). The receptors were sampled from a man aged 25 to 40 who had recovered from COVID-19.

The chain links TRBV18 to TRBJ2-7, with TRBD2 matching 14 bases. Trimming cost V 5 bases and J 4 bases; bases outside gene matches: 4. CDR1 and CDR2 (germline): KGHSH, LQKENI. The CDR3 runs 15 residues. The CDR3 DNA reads TGTGCCAGCTCAGATTGGACTAGCGGGAGGTACGAGCAGTACTTC. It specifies CASSDWTSGRYEQYF.

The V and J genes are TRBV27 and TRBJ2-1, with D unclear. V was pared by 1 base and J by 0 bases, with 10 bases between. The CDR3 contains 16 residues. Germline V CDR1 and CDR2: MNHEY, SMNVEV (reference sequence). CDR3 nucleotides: TGTGCCAGCAGTTTATTTGGTGATAGCTCCTACAATGAGCAGTTCTTC. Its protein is CASSLFGDSSYNEQFF.

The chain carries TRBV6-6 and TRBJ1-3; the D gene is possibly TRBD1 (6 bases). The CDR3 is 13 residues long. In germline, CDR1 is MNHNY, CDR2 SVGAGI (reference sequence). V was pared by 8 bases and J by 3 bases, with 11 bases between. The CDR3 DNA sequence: TGTGCCAGCTCCGGGGGGCTTGGAAACACCATATATTTT. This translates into CASSGGLGNTIYF.

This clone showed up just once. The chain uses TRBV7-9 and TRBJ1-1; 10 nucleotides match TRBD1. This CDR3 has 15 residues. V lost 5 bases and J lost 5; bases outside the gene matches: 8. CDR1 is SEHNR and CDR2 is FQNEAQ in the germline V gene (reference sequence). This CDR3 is CASSPRDRGYTEAFF. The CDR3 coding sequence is TGTGCCAGCAGCCCCCGGGACAGGGGTTATACTGAAGCTTTCTTT.

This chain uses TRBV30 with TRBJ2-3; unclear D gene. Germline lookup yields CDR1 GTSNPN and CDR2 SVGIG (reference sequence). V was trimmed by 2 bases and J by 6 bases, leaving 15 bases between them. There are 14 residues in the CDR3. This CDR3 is CAWSSTSQLDTQYF. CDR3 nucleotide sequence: TGTGCCTGGAGTTCGACTTCCCAGCTGGATACGCAGTATTTT. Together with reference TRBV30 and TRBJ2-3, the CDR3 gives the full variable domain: SQTIHQWPATLVQPVGSPLSLECTVEGTSNPNLYWYRQAAGRGLQLLFYSVGIGQISSEVPQNLSASRPQDRQFILSSKKLLLSDSGFYLCAWSSTSQLDTQYFGPGTRLTVL.

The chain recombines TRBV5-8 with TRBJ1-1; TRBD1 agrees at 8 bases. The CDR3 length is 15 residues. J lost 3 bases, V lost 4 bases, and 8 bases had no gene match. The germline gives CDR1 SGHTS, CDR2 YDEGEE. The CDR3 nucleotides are TGTGCCAGCAGCCTACGGACAGGGCGGGACACTGAAGCTTTCTTT. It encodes CASSLRTGRDTEAFF. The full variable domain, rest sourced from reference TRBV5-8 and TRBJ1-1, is EAGVTQSPTHLIKTRGQQATLRCSPISGHTSVYWYQQALGLGLQFLLWYDEGEERNRGNFPPRFSGRQFPNYSSELNVNALELEDSALYLCASSLRTGRDTEAFFGQGTRLTVV.

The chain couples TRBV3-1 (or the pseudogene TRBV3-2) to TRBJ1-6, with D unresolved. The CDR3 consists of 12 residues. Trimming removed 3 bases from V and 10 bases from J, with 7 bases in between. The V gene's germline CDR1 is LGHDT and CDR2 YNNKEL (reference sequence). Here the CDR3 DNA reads TGTGCCAGCAGCCAGTTGAGGTCACCCCTCCACTTT. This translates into CASSQLRSPLHF.

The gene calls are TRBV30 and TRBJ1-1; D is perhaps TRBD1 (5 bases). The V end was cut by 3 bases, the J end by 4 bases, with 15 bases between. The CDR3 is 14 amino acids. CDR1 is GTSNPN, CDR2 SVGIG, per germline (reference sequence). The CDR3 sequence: CAWSPPWGGTEAFF. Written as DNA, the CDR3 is TGTGCCTGGAGCCCTCCCTGGGGGGGCACTGAAGCTTTCTTT.

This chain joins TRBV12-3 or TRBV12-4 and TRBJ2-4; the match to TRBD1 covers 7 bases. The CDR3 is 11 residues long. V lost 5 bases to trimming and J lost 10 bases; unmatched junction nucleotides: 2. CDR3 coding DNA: TGTGCCAGCAGTACAGGGGCTATTCAGTACTTC. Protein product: CASSTGAIQYF.

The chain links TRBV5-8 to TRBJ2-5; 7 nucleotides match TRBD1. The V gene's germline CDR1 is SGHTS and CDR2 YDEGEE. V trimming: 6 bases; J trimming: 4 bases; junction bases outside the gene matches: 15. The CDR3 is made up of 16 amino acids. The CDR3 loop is CASTHEGQGDVETQYF. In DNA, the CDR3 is TGTGCCAGCACCCATGAGGGGCAGGGGGATGTAGAGACCCAGTACTTC.

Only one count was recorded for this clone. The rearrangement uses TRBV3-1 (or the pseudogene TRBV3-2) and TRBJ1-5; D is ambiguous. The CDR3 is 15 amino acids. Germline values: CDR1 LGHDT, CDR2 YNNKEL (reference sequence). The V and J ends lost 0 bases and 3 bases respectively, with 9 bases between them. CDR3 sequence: CASSQDRRTNQPQHF. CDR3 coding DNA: TGTGCCAGCAGCCAAGATAGGAGGACCAATCAGCCCCAGCATTTT.

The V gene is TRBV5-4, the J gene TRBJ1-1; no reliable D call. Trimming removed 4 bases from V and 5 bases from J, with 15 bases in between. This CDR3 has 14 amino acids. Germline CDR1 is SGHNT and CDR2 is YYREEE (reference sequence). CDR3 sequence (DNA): TGTGCCAGCAGCCTAGCGACCGTCGTTACTGAAGCTTTCTTT. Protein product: CASSLATVVTEAFF.

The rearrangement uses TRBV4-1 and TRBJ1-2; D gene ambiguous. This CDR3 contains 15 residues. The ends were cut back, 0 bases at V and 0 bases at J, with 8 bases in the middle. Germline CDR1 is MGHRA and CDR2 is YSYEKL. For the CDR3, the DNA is TGCGCCAGCAGCCAAGATTCCCAGACTAACTATGGCTACACCTTC. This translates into CASSQDSQTNYGYTF.

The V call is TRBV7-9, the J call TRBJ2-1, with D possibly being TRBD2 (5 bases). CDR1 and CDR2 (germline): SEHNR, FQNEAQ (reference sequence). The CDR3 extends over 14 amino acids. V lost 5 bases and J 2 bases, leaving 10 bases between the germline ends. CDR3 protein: CASSILGTYNEQFF. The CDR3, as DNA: TGTGCCAGCAGCATCCTCGGGACCTACAATGAGCAGTTCTTC.